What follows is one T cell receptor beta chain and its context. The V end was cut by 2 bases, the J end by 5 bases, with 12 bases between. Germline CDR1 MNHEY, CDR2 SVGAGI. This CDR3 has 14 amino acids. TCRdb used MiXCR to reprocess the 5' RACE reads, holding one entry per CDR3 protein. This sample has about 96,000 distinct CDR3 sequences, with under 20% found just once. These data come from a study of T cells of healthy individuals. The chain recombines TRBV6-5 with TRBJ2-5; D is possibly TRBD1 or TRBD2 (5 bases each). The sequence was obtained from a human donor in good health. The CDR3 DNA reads TGTGCCAGCAGTTACACTATAGGGACGGAGACCCAGTACTTC. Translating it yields CASSYTIGTETQYF.